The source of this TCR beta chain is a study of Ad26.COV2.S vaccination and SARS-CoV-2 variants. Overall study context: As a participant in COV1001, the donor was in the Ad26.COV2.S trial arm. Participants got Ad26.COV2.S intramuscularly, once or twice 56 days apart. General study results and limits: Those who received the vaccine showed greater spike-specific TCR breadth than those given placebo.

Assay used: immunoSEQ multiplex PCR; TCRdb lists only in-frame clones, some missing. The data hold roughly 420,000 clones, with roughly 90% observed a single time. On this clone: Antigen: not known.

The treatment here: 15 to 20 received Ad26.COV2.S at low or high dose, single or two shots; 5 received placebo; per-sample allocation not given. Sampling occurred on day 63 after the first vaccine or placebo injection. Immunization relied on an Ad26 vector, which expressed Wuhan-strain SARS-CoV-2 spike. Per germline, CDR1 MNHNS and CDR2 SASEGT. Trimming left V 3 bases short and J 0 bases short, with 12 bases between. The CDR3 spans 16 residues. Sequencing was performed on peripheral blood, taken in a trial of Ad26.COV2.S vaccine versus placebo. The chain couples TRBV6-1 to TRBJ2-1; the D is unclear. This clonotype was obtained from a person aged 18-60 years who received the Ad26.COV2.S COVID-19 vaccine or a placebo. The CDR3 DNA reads TGTGCCAGCAGTGATGGGGTCTGGGTCTCCTACAATGAGCAGTTCTTC. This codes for CASSDGVWVSYNEQFF.